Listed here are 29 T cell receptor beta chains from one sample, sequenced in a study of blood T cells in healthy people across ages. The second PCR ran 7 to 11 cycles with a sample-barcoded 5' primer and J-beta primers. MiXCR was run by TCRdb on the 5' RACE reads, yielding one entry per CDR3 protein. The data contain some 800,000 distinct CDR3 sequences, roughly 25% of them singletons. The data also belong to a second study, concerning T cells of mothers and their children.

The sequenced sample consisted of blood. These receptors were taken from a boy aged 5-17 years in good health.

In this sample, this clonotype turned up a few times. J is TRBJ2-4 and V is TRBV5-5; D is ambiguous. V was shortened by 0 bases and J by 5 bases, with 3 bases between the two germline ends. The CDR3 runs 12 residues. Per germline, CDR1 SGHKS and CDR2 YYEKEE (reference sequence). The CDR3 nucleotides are TGTGCCAGCAGCTTGGCCCAAAACATTCAGTACTTC. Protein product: CASSLAQNIQYF.

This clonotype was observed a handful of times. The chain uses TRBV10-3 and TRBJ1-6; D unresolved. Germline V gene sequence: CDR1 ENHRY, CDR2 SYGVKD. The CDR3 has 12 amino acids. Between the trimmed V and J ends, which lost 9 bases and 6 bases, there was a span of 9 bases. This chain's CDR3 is CAIRDSNSPLHF. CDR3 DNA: TGTGCCATACGGGATAGTAATTCACCCCTCCACTTT.

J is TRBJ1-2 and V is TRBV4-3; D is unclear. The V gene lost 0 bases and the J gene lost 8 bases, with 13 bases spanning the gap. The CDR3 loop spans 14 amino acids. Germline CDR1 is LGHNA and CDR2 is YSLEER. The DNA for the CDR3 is TGCGCCAGCAGCCAAGATGGGCCCTCTGGGGGCTACACCTTC. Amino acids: CASSQDGPSGGYTF.

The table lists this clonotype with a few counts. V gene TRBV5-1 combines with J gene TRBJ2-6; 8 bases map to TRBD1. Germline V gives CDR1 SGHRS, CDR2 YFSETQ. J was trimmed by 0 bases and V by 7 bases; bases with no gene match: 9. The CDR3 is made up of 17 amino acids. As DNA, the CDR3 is TGCGCCAGCCAGGGGACAGGTGGAATCTCTGGGGCCAACGTCCTGACTTTC. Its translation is CASQGTGGISGANVLTF.

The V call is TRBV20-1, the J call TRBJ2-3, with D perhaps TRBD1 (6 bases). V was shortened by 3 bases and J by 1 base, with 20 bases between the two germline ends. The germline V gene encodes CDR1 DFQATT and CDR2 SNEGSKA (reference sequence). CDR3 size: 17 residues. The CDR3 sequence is CSASPPLGARGTDTQYF. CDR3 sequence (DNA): TGCAGTGCTAGCCCTCCGTTGGGGGCGCGAGGCACAGATACGCAGTATTTT.

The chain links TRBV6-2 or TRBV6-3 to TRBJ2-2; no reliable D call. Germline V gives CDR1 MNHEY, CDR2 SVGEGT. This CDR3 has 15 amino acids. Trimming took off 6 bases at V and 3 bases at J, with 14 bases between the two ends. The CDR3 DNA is TGTGCCAGCAGACGTCTGGCGCTGTACACCGGGGAGCTGTTTTTT. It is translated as CASRRLALYTGELFF.

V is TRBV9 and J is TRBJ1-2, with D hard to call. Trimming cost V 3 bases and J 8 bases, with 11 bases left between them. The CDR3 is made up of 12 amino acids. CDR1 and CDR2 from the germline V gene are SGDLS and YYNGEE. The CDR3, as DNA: TGTGCCAGCAGCGCAGGCTATGACGGCTACACCTTC. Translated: CASSAGYDGYTF.

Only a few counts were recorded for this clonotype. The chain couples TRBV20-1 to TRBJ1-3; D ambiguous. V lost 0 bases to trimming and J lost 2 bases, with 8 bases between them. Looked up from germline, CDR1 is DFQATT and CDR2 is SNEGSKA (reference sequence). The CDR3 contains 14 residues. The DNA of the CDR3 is TGCAGTGCTAGAGATCCCTTTACTGGAAACACCATATATTTT. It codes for CSARDPFTGNTIYF.

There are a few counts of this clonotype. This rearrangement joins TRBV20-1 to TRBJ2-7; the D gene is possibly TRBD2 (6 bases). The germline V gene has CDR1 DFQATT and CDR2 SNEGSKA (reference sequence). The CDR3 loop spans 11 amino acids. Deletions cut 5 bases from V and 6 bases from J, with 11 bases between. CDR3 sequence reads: CSARGESEQYF. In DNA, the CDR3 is TGCAGTGCTCGCGGGGAGAGCGAGCAGTACTTC.

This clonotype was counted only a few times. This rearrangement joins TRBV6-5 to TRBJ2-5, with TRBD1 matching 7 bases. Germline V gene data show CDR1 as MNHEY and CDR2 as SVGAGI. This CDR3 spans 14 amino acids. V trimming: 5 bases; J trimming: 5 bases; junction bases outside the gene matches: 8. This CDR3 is CASSPTGIGETQYF. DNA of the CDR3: TGTGCCAGCAGTCCGACAGGGATCGGGGAGACCCAGTACTTC.

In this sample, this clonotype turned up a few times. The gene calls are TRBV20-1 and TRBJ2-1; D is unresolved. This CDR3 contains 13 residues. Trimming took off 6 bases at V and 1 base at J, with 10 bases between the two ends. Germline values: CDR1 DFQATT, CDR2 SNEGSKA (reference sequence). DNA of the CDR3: TGCAGTGCGAGAAGGGATTCCTACAATGAGCAGTTCTTC. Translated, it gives CSARRDSYNEQFF.

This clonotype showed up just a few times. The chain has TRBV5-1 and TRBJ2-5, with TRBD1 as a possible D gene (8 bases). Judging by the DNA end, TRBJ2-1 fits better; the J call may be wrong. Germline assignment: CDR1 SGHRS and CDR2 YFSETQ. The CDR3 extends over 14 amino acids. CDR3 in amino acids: CASSLVQGGNEQFF. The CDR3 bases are TGCGCCAGCAGCTTGGTACAGGGGGGGAATGAGCAGTTCTTC.

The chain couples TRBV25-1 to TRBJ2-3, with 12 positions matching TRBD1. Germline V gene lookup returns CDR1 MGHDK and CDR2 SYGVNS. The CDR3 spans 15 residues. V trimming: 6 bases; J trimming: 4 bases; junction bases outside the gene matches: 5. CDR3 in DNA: TGTGCCAGCAGAGGGGACAGGGGGCAGGCAGATACGCAGTATTTT. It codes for CASRGDRGQADTQYF.

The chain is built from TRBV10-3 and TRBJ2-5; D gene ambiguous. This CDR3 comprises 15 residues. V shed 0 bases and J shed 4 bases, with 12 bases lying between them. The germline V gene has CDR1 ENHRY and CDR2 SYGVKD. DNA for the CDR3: TGTGCCATCAGTGAGTCGGGCACTCCGGGAGAGACCCAGTACTTC. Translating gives CAISESGTPGETQYF.

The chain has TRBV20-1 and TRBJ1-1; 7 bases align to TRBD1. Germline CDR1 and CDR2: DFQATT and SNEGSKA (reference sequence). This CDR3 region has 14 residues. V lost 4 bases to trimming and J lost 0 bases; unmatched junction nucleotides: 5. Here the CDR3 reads CSATTGSLNTEAFF. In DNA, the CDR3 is TGCAGTGCTACGACAGGGAGTTTGAACACTGAAGCTTTCTTT.

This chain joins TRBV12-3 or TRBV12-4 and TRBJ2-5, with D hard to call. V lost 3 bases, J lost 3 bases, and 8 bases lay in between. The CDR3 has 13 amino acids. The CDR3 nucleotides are TGTGCCAGCAGTTTCAGGATGGAAGAGACCCAGTACTTC. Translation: CASSFRMEETQYF.

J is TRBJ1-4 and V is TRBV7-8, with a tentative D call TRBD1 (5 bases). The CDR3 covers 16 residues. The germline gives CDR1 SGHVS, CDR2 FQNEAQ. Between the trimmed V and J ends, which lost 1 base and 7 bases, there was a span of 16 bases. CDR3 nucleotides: TGTGCCAGCAGCTTAGACGGGGCAGGGTGGAGTGAAAAACTGTTTTTT. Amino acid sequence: CASSLDGAGWSEKLFF.

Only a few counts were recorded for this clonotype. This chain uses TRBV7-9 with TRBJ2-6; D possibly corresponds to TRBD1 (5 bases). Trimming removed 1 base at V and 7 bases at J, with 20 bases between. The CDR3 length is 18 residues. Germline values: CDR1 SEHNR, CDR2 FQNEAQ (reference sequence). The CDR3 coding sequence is TGTGCCAGCAGCTTAGGGGGCAGGGCCCCCGGTGGCGCCAACGTCCTGACTTTC. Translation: CASSLGGRAPGGANVLTF.

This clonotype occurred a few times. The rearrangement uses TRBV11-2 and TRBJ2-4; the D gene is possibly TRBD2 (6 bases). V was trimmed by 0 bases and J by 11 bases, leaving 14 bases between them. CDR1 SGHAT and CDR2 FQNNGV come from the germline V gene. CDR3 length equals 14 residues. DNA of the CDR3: TGTGCCAGCAGCTTAGATCGGCCGGCGGGGTTTCAGTACTTC. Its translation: CASSLDRPAGFQYF.

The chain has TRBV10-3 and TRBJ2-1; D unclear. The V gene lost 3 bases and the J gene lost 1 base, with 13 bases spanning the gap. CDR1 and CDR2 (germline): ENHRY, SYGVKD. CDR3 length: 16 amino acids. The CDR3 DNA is TGTGCCATCAGTGACTGGTTCGGTACATCCTACAATGAGCAGTTCTTC. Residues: CAISDWFGTSYNEQFF.

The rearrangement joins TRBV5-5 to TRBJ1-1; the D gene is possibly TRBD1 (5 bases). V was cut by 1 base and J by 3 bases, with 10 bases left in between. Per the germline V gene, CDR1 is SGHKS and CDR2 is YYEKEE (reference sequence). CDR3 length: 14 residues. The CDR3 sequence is CASSLTGDHTEAFF. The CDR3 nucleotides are TGTGCCAGCAGCTTGACAGGAGATCACACTGAAGCTTTCTTT.

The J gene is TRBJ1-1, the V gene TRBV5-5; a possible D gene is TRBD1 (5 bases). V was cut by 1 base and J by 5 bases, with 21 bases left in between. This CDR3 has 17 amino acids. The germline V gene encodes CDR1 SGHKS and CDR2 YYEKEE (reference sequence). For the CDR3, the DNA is TGTGCCAGCAGCTTGAGGGGAGCACAGCGTTTGGTTACTGAAGCTTTCTTT. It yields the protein CASSLRGAQRLVTEAFF.

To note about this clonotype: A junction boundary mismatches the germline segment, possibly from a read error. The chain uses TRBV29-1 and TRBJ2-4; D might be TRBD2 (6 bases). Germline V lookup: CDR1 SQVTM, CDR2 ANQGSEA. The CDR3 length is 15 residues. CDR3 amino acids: CSAEDPAGPLNIQYF. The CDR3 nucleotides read TGCAGCGCTGAAGACCCGGCGGGGCCCTTAAACATTCAGTACTTC. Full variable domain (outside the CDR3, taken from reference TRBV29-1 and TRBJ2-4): SAVISQKPSRDICQRGTSLTIQCQVDSQVTMMFWYRQQPGQSLTLIATANQGSEATYESGFVIDKFPISRPNLTFSTLTVSNMSPEDSSIYLCSAEDPAGPLNIQYFGAGTRLSVL.

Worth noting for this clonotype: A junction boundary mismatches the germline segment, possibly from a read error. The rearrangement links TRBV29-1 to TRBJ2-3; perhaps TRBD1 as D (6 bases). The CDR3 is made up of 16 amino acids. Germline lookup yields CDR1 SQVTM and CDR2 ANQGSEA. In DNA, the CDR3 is TGCAGCTTTGATCGACCTATGGACAGCAGCACAGATACGCAGTATTTT. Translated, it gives CSFDRPMDSSTDTQYF.

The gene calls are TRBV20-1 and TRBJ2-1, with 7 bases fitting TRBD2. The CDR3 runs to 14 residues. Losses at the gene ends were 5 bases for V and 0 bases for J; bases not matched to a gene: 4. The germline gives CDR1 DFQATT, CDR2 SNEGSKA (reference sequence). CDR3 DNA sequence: TGCAGTGCTCGGAGCGGGAACTCCTACAATGAGCAGTTCTTC. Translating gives CSARSGNSYNEQFF.

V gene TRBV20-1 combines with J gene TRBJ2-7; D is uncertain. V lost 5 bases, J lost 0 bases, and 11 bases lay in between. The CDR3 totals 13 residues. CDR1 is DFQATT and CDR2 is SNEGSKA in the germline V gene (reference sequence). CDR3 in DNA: TGCAGTGCTCCGCCTCTCCCCTCCTACGAGCAGTACTTC. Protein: CSAPPLPSYEQYF.

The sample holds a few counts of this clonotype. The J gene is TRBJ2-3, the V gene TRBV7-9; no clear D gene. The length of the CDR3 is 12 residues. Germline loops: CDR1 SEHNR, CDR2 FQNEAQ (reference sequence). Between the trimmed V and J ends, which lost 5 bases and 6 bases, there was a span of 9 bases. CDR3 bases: TGTGCCAGCAGCCCCCACGGGGATACGCAGTATTTT. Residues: CASSPHGDTQYF.

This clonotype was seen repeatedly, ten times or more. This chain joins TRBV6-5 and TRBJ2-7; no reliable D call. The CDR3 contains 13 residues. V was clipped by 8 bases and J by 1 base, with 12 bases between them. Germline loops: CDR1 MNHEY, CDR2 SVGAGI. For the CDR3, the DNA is TGTGCCAGCTATAGGCCGGATTCCTACGAGCAGTACTTC. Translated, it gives CASYRPDSYEQYF.

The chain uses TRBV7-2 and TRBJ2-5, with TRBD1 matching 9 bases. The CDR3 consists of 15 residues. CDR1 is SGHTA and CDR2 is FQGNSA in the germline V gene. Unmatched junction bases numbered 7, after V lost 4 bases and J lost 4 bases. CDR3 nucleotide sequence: TGTGCCAGCAGCTATAACAGGGGGCTTGGAGAGACCCAGTACTTC. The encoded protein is CASSYNRGLGETQYF.